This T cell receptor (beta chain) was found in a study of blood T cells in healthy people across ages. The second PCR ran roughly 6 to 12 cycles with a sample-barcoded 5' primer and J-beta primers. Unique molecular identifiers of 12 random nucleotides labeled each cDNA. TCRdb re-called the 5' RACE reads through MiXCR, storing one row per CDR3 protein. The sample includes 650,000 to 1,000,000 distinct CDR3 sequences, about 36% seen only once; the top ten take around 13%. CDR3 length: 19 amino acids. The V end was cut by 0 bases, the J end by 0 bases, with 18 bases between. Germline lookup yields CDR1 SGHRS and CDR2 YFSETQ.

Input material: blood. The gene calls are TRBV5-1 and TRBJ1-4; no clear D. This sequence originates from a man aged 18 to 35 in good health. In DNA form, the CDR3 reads TGCGCCAGCAGCTTGGCTTCTTTTTCCAGGACTACAACTAATGAAAAACTGTTTTTT. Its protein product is CASSLASFSRTTTNEKLFF.